This T cell receptor (beta chain) was recorded in a study of T cell responses to AZD1222 COVID-19 vaccine. Broader study findings: Regions left unmutated in variants are reportedly the target of nearly half of spike-specific TCRs. No repertoire was sampled before or during the peak T cell response, only after it. White British people made up most donors, females outnumbered males, and clonal diversity was possibly underestimated. Spike-wide vaccine-associated CD4 TCRs dominated at 160-218 and 743-854.

The V end lost 8 bases, the J end lost 4 bases, and 21 bases lay between the germline ends. Germline CDR1 and CDR2: LNHDA and SQIVND (reference sequence). This CDR3 is built from 16 residues. Data came from immunoSEQ multiplex PCR; TCRdb stores just in-frame clones and leaves some out. This table has about 120,000 clones, 80% to 90% appearing once. This clone has a handful of counts. Its target is unknown. This material consisted of peripheral blood, taken on day 0 of AZD1222 vaccination. The receptor comes from an adult in good health. The chain joins TRBV19 to TRBJ1-5; D call uncertain. CDR3 DNA: TGTGCCAGTTCAGCCAGGACCTTCTCTTATAATCAGCCCCAGCATTTT. Its translation: CASSARTFSYNQPQHF.